One sample yielded the 32 T cell receptor beta chains listed below, sequenced in a study of CD8+ T cells in alopecia areata (dated by TCRdb to the late 2010s). Interpreted using the paper, the time point label stands for: around 4 weeks on oral tofacitinib. This specimen's treatment or condition label, interpreted: oral pan-JAK inhibitor, 5-10 mg twice daily. To prepare the library, the immunoSEQ multiplex PCR assay was applied. RNA was extracted from all samples and reverse transcribed into cDNA as template for TCR sequencing. TCRdb limited this immuneACCESS table to in-frame rearrangements with V and J called. A share of clones is missing; checked studies link under half to unresolved V genes, and the rest is unexplained. The sample yields around 70,000 clones; over 25% were counted once. More than 12% of the sample rests with the top ten. The source was CD8+ T cells sorted from blood, collected at week 4, from a patient treated with tofacitinib. These receptors were collected from a human donor with alopecia areata.

In this sample, this clone turned up a few times. This chain connects TRBV10-3 to TRBJ2-7; 11 positions match TRBD1. The V and J ends lost 10 bases and 2 bases, in that order; junction bases with no gene match: 1. Germline CDR1 and CDR2: ENHRY and SYGVKD. The CDR3 totals 12 residues. CDR3 in amino acids: CATGQGAYEQYF. The CDR3 nucleotides read TGTGCCACGGGACAGGGGGCCTACGAGCAGTACTTC.

The CDR3: CAWSPATGRDFYGYTF. In nucleotides, the CDR3 is TGTGCCTGGAGTCCAGCGACAGGGAGGGACTTTTATGGCTACACCTTC. The V gene is TRBV30, the J gene TRBJ1-2; 7 bases are a match to TRBD1. Per germline, CDR1 GTSNPN and CDR2 SVGIG (reference sequence). Trimming cost V 2 bases and J 5 bases; bases outside gene matches: 14. The CDR3 runs 16 residues.

The V gene is TRBV5-1, the J gene TRBJ2-7, with 7 bases lining up with TRBD1. The CDR3 covers 16 residues. V trimming: 1 base; J trimming: 5 bases; junction bases outside the gene matches: 12. Germline CDR1 and CDR2: SGHRS and YFSETQ. The CDR3 nucleotides are TGCGCCAGCAGCTTGTGGGGCAGGGGGTTAGTCGACGAGCAGTACTTC. It encodes CASSLWGRGLVDEQYF.

This clone was recorded a few times. The chain combines TRBV28 with TRBJ2-1; the D is unclear. The CDR3 is made up of 13 amino acids. Germline V lookup: CDR1 MDHEN, CDR2 SYDVKM. Trimming removed 3 bases from V and 7 bases from J, with 10 bases in between. CDR3 bases: TGTGCCAGCAGTTTGGCTCAAGGGAATGAGCAGTTCTTC. Its protein product is CASSLAQGNEQFF. Filled out from reference TRBV28 and TRBJ2-1, the complete variable domain reads DVKVTQSSRYLVKRTGEKVFLECVQDMDHENMFWYRQDPGLGLRLIYFSYDVKMKEKGDIPEGYSVSREKKERFSLILESASTNQTSMYLCASSLAQGNEQFFGPGTRLTVL.

The chain has TRBV7-8 and TRBJ2-7, with D perhaps TRBD1 (5 bases). Trimming pared 1 base from V and 4 bases from J, leaving 8 bases between. This CDR3 region has 13 residues. Germline V gene sequence: CDR1 SGHVS, CDR2 FQNEAQ. This chain's CDR3 is CASSLGRDYEQYF. In DNA form, the CDR3 reads TGTGCCAGCAGCTTAGGCAGGGATTACGAGCAGTACTTC.

This clone was counted a few times. The chain couples TRBV7-9 to TRBJ2-7; 11 bases agree with TRBD1. Trimming removed 5 bases from V and 3 bases from J; junction bases left unmatched: 12. Germline V gene lookup returns CDR1 SEHNR and CDR2 FQNEAQ (reference sequence). The CDR3 covers 17 residues. The CDR3 DNA follows: TGTGCCAGCAGCCACCCAACAACCGGGACAGGGGGCTACGAGCAGTACTTC. Its translation: CASSHPTTGTGGYEQYF.

The V gene is TRBV29-1, the J gene TRBJ2-5; D is possibly TRBD2 (5 bases). Germline loops: CDR1 SQVTM, CDR2 ANQGSEA. This CDR3 comprises 13 residues. V lost 3 bases to trimming and J lost 4 bases, with 12 bases between them. DNA for the CDR3: TGCAGCGTTGAGGTGGGAGAGGGAGAGACCCAGTACTTC. Translation: CSVEVGEGETQYF.

The chain couples TRBV20-1 to TRBJ1-1, with unresolved D. In germline, CDR1 is DFQATT, CDR2 SNEGSKA (reference sequence). Trimming removed 6 bases from V and 4 bases from J, with 9 bases in between. This CDR3 is built from 11 residues. The CDR3 DNA sequence: TGCAGTGCGCCTCGGCCCACTGAAGCTTTCTTT. This gives the protein CSAPRPTEAFF.

V is TRBV29-1 and J is TRBJ2-2; TRBD1 matches 9 bases. V shed 0 bases and J 5 bases; nucleotides not matched to a gene: 13. Germline V gene sequence: CDR1 SQVTM, CDR2 ANQGSEA. CDR3 length: 18 amino acids. Here the CDR3 reads CSVEDLGATGGLTGELFF. DNA for the CDR3: TGCAGCGTTGAAGACCTGGGCGCGACAGGGGGTCTGACCGGGGAGCTGTTTTTT.

This clone showed up just a few times. The chain is built from TRBV29-1 and TRBJ2-2, with D uncertain. The length of the CDR3 is 12 residues. Looked up from germline, CDR1 is SQVTM and CDR2 is ANQGSEA. The V end lost 7 bases, the J end lost 5 bases, and 11 bases lay between the germline ends. The CDR3 region is CSALGGTGELFF. The DNA for the CDR3 is TGCAGCGCCCTGGGTGGAACCGGGGAGCTGTTTTTT.

The V and J genes are TRBV9 and TRBJ2-2, with 7 bases lining up with TRBD2. The length of the CDR3 is 16 residues. V dropped 4 bases and J dropped 6; count of bases not matched to a gene: 12. Germline V CDR1 and CDR2: SGDLS, YYNGEE. CDR3 loop: CASSPGGHAGPGELFF. CDR3 nucleotides: TGTGCCAGCAGCCCGGGAGGACACGCGGGGCCCGGGGAGCTGTTTTTT.

This rearrangement joins TRBV9 to TRBJ2-3, with TRBD2 matching over 7 bases. Germline values: CDR1 SGDLS, CDR2 YYNGEE. The CDR3 sequence is 16 residues long. The trim removed 0 bases at V and 0 bases at J, leaving 4 bases unmatched. The CDR3 sequence is CASSVVGGSSTDTQYF. For the CDR3, the DNA is TGTGCCAGCAGCGTAGTTGGCGGGAGTAGCACAGATACGCAGTATTTT.

The chain recombines TRBV23-1 with TRBJ2-7; D gene unclear. TRBV23-1 is sorted into the ORF group, with uncertain function. The CDR3 sequence is 9 residues long. V was shortened by 0 bases and J by 11 bases, with 2 bases between the two germline ends. The CDR3 protein is CASSQSEYF. Here the CDR3 DNA reads TGCGCCAGCAGTCAATCAGAGTACTTC.

This clone was counted between two and nine times. This rearrangement joins TRBV15 to TRBJ1-4; D gene ambiguous. V was cut by 6 bases and J by 5 bases, with 16 bases left in between. The CDR3 runs 15 residues. Germline CDR1 and CDR2: LNHNV and YYDKDF (reference sequence). This CDR3 reads CATRATNRENEKLFF. CDR3 bases: TGTGCCACCAGGGCGACAAACCGGGAGAATGAAAAACTGTTTTTT.

This chain uses TRBV7-3 with TRBJ2-1, with 9 bases matching TRBD2. The ends lost 0 bases at V and 9 bases at J; junction bases unmatched: 18. Germline-derived CDR1 and CDR2 are SGHTA and FQGTGA. CDR3 size: 19 residues. The CDR3 DNA reads as TGTGCCAGCAGCTTAACTTCAGGAGCGGGAGGTATCCCCCTGACTGAGCAGTTCTTC. This encodes CASSLTSGAGGIPLTEQFF.

The V call is TRBV27, the J call TRBJ1-5, with D unclear. Germline loops: CDR1 MNHEY, CDR2 SMNVEV (reference sequence). Trimming cost V 6 bases and J 1 base, with 10 bases left between them. There are 14 residues in the CDR3. DNA of the CDR3: TGTGCCAGCAGCCTCCGGGAGAGCAATCAGCCCCAGCATTTT. As protein: CASSLRESNQPQHF.

The chain employs TRBV5-6 and TRBJ2-5; 14 bases align to TRBD2. Trimming at V came to 4 bases and at J to 5 bases, leaving 10 bases not matched to a gene. The V gene's germline CDR1 is SGHDT and CDR2 YYEEEE. The CDR3 runs to 17 residues. CDR3 in DNA: TGTGCCAGCAGCCTATGGACTAGCGGGGGGACGCGGGAGACCCAGTACTTC. Translation: CASSLWTSGGTRETQYF.

The sample holds a few counts of this clone. This rearrangement joins TRBV30 to TRBJ2-1; D tentatively reads TRBD1 or TRBD2 (5 bases each). CDR3 length: 15 amino acids. Between the trimmed V and J ends, which lost 4 bases and 2 bases, there was a span of 15 bases. Germline values: CDR1 GTSNPN, CDR2 SVGIG (reference sequence). The CDR3 protein is CAWTPGTRPYNEQFF. The CDR3 DNA follows: TGTGCCTGGACCCCCGGGACCCGGCCCTACAATGAGCAGTTCTTC.

CDR3 in amino acids: CSAPEGPWGYTF. The CDR3 DNA follows: TGCAGCGCCCCGGAGGGGCCGTGGGGCTACACCTTC. The chain recombines TRBV29-1 with TRBJ1-2; D may be TRBD1 (5 bases). Germline CDR1 is SQVTM and CDR2 is ANQGSEA. This CDR3 region has 12 residues. V shed 7 bases and J shed 8 bases, with 17 bases lying between them.

The chain joins TRBV5-1 to TRBJ2-1; no clear D. Per germline, CDR1 SGHRS and CDR2 YFSETQ. The CDR3 contains 15 residues. Trimming stripped 0 bases from V and 3 bases from J, with 10 bases between. This CDR3 reads CASSLVGSIYNEQFF. The DNA for the CDR3 is TGCGCCAGCAGCTTGGTAGGCAGCATCTACAATGAGCAGTTCTTC.

The V call is TRBV19, the J call TRBJ1-1, with 8 bases fitting TRBD1. Germline lookup yields CDR1 LNHDA and CDR2 SQIVND (reference sequence). This CDR3 has 13 amino acids. Losses at the gene ends were 6 bases for V and 6 bases for J; bases not matched to a gene: 6. The CDR3 loop is CASSLQGAAEAFF. As DNA, the CDR3 is TGTGCCAGTAGCCTTCAGGGGGCGGCTGAAGCTTTCTTT. The complete variable domain, with remaining parts taken from reference TRBV19 and TRBJ1-1, reads DGGITQSPKYLFRKEGQNVTLSCEQNLNHDAMYWYRQDPGQGLRLIYYSQIVNDFQKGDIAEGYSVSREKKESFPLTVTSAQKNPTAFYLCASSLQGAAEAFFGQGTRLTVV.

The chain combines TRBV7-9 with TRBJ2-5; D possibly corresponds to TRBD1 (5 bases). V lost 5 bases, J lost 3 bases, and 13 bases lay in between. This CDR3 spans 14 amino acids. Germline assignment: CDR1 SEHNR and CDR2 FQNEAQ (reference sequence). The CDR3 DNA sequence: TGTGCCAGCAGCCCCAAGGACAACGAAGAGACCCAGTACTTC. Its protein product is CASSPKDNEETQYF.

Only a few counts were recorded for this clone. V is TRBV30 and J is TRBJ2-5; D may be TRBD2 (5 bases). Germline loops: CDR1 GTSNPN, CDR2 SVGIG (reference sequence). The V and J ends lost 0 bases and 4 bases respectively, with 12 bases between them. The CDR3 spans 14 residues. The CDR3 region is CAWSVPGRGETQYF. The CDR3 DNA sequence: TGTGCCTGGAGTGTACCCGGTCGGGGAGAGACCCAGTACTTC.

V usage is TRBV4-1 and J usage is TRBJ1-6, with a possible D match to TRBD1 (5 bases). The germline V gene has CDR1 MGHRA and CDR2 YSYEKL. The CDR3 loop spans 13 amino acids. V dropped 0 bases and J dropped 16 bases, with 13 bases sitting between them. CDR3 protein: CASSQEGVVVLHF. The CDR3 bases are TGCGCCAGCAGCCAAGAGGGGGTAGTGGTTCTCCACTTT.

The V gene is TRBV15, the J gene TRBJ2-7; 9 positions agree with TRBD1. This CDR3 spans 15 amino acids. Germline loops: CDR1 LNHNV, CDR2 YYDKDF (reference sequence). J lost 7 bases, V lost 5 bases, and 12 bases had no gene match. CDR3 in amino acids: CATSVARDREDEQYF. DNA of the CDR3: TGTGCCACCAGCGTGGCAAGGGACAGGGAAGATGAGCAGTACTTC.

This chain links TRBV5-1 with TRBJ1-1; possible D gene TRBD1, 5 bases. Trimming stripped 3 bases from V and 2 bases from J, with 14 bases between. The germline V gene has CDR1 SGHRS and CDR2 YFSETQ. This CDR3 is 15 amino acids long. The CDR3 coding sequence is TGCGCCAGCAGCTCGTTGGCCAGGGCAAACACTGAAGCTTTCTTT. Encoded protein: CASSSLARANTEAFF.

The CDR3 reads CAGQTGLNEKLFF. The CDR3 DNA reads TGTGCCGGACAGACAGGGCTAAATGAAAAACTGTTTTTT. This sequence joins TRBV7-9 and TRBJ1-4; 7 bases are a match to TRBD1. The CDR3 totals 13 residues. V lost 11 bases to trimming and J lost 5 bases; unmatched junction nucleotides: 8. Germline V gene lookup returns CDR1 SEHNR and CDR2 FQNEAQ (reference sequence).

V is TRBV29-1 and J is TRBJ1-1; no firm D call. The germline V gene encodes CDR1 SQVTM and CDR2 ANQGSEA. CDR3 length: 10 residues. The ends were cut back, 6 bases at V and 13 bases at J, with 15 bases in the middle. This CDR3 is CSVHGQEGFF. For the CDR3, the DNA is TGCAGCGTCCATGGGCAGGAGGGTTTCTTT. Full variable domain (remainder filled in from reference TRBV29-1 and TRBJ1-1): SAVISQKPSRDICQRGTSLTIQCQVDSQVTMMFWYRQQPGQSLTLIATANQGSEATYESGFVIDKFPISRPNLTFSTLTVSNMSPEDSSIYLCSVHGQEGFFGQGTRLTVV.

This clone appeared a few times. The chain couples TRBV5-1 to TRBJ2-5; a possible D gene is TRBD2 (5 bases). CDR1 and CDR2 from the germline V gene are SGHRS and YFSETQ. This CDR3 contains 14 residues. V was cut by 0 bases and J by 3 bases, with 9 bases left in between. CDR3 loop: CASSLGEGKETQYF. For the CDR3, the DNA is TGCGCCAGCAGCTTGGGTGAGGGCAAAGAGACCCAGTACTTC.

The chain links TRBV11-2 to TRBJ2-3, with D hard to call. The CDR3 runs to 14 residues. Germline CDR1 and CDR2: SGHAT and FQNNGV. Trimming cost V 0 bases and J 3 bases, with 7 bases left between them. The CDR3 is CASSLEMGTDTQYF. The CDR3 coding sequence is TGTGCCAGCAGCTTAGAGATGGGGACAGATACGCAGTATTTT.

The CDR3 protein is CASSQDRTSTDTQYF. The CDR3 coding sequence is TGCGCCAGCAGCCAAGACCGTACTAGCACAGATACGCAGTATTTT. The chain uses TRBV4-1 and TRBJ2-3; no clear D. CDR3 size: 15 residues. The V and J ends lost 0 bases and 0 bases respectively, with 7 bases between them. Germline-derived CDR1 and CDR2 are MGHRA and YSYEKL.

This rearrangement joins TRBV29-1 to TRBJ2-1; 9 bases agree with TRBD1. The length of the CDR3 is 13 residues. From germline, CDR1 is SQVTM and CDR2 ANQGSEA. With V trimmed by 6 bases and J by 8 bases, 8 bases remained unmatched. The CDR3: CSVWTGDGYEQFF. Here the CDR3 DNA reads TGCAGCGTGTGGACAGGGGATGGCTATGAGCAGTTCTTC.